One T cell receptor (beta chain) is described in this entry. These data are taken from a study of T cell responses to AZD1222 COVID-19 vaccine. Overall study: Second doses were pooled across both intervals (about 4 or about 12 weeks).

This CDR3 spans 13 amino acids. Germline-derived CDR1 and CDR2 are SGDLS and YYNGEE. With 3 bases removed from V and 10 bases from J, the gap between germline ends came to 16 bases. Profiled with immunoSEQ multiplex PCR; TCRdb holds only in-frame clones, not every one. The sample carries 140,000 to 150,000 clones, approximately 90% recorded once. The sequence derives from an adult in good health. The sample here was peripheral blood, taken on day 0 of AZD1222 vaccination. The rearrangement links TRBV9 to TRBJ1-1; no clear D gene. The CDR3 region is CASSATNPMVAFF. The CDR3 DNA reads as TGTGCCAGCAGCGCAACCAACCCCATGGTAGCTTTCTTT.